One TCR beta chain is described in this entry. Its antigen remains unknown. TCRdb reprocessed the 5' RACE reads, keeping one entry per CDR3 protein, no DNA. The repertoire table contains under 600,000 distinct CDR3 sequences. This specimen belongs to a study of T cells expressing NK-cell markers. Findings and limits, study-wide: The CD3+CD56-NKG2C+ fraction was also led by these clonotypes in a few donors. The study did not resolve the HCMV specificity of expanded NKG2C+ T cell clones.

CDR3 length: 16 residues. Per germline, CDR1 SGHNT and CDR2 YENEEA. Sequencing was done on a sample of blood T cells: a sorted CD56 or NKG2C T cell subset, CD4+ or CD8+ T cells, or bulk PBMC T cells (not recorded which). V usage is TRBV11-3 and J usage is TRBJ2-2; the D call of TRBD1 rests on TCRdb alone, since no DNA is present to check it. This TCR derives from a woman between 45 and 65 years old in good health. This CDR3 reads CASSPWTGGRSGELFF.